These T cell receptor beta chains were read from a single sample in a study of CD8+ T cells in alopecia areata. Produced via immunoSEQ multiplex PCR; TCRdb's table is partial and in-frame only. The sample includes around 100,000 clones, around 86% of them seen just once. The material sequenced was CD8+ T cells sorted from blood, taken between weeks 30 and 35, from a patient treated with tofacitinib. The receptor set was obtained from a human donor with alopecia areata. Each CDR3 is given with its conserved first and last residue. A D gene is named only where the DNA matches it firmly. Rows may omit the clone size; those that give it use once, few, many or a size class.

CASSNISRTSTDTQYF	TGTGCCAGCAGCAATATTTCCCGGACAAGCACAGATACGCAGTATTTT	TRBV21-1	once	TRBJ2-3	-
CAWKGQGPTDTQYF	TGTGCCTGGAAGGGACAGGGACCGACAGATACGCAGTATTTT	TRBV30	-	TRBJ2-3	TRBD1
CSAADSSTYEQYF	TGCAGCGCGGCGGACAGCTCGACCTACGAGCAGTACTTC	TRBV29-1	-	TRBJ2-7	-
CASGPAGRGREQYF	TGTGCCAGCGGACCGGCGGGCAGGGGTCGCGAGCAGTACTTC	TRBV27	once	TRBJ2-7	-
CASSPLISEQYF	TGTGCCAGCAGCCCGCTTATAAGTGAGCAGTACTTC	TRBV7-9	-	TRBJ2-7	-
CSVETGGSSGNTIYF	TGCAGCGTTGAAACAGGAGGGAGCTCTGGAAACACCATATATTTT	TRBV29-1	-	TRBJ1-3	-
CASSEATDVLLNEQFF	TGTGCCAGCAGTGAGGCGACAGACGTCTTGTTGAATGAGCAGTTCTTC	TRBV6-1	-	TRBJ2-1	-
CASSSSGLAGSDTQYF	TGTGCCAGCAGCTCGTCGGGACTAGCGGGTTCAGATACGCAGTATTTT	TRBV5-6	few	TRBJ2-3	TRBD2
CASSPSGGALYEQFF	TGTGCCAGCAGTCCTAGCGGGGGGGCCCTATATGAGCAGTTCTTC	TRBV2	-	TRBJ2-1	TRBD2
CSASDHYEQYF	TGCAGTGCTAGTGACCACTACGAGCAGTACTTC	TRBV20-1	-	TRBJ2-7	-
CASSVGRADTQYF	TGTGCCAGCAGCGTAGGGAGGGCAGATACGCAGTATTTT	TRBV9	-	TRBJ2-3	-
CASRGSSGGYNEQFF	TGTGCCAGCCGAGGGTCCAGCGGGGGTTACAATGAGCAGTTCTTC	TRBV27	-	TRBJ2-1	TRBD2
CASSPTTGLRDTDTQYF	TGTGCCAGCAGCCCGACAACGGGACTGCGCGACACAGATACGCAGTATTTT	TRBV7-8	-	TRBJ2-3	-
CASSLGPHSYEQYF	TGTGCCAGCAGTTTGGGGCCGCACTCCTACGAGCAGTACTTC	TRBV27	-	TRBJ2-7	-
CSAVLSRGVGDTQYF	TGCAGCGCAGTCCTTAGCAGGGGGGTAGGAGATACGCAGTATTTT	TRBV29-1	few	TRBJ2-3	-
CAWNDPGGELFF	TGTGCCTGGAATGACCCGGGTGGGGAGCTGTTTTTT	TRBV30	once	TRBJ2-2	-
CAWSLWDGPSGNTIYF	TGTGCCTGGAGTCTTTGGGACGGACCCTCTGGAAACACCATATATTTT	TRBV30	-	TRBJ1-3	-
CASSLSKAGGREQYF	TGTGCCAGCAGTTTATCGAAAGCGGGAGGGCGCGAGCAGTACTTC	TRBV27	-	TRBJ2-7	TRBD2
CASSLASGSSYEQYF	TGTGCCAGCAGCTTAGCTAGCGGGAGTTCCTACGAGCAGTACTTC	TRBV5-4	few	TRBJ2-7	TRBD2
CASTPVSGDTQYF	TGTGCCAGCACTCCAGTCAGTGGCGATACGCAGTATTTT	TRBV27	-	TRBJ2-3	-
CASEGPDIQYF	TGTGCCTCGGAGGGACCGGACATTCAGTACTTC	TRBV5-4	-	TRBJ2-4	-
CASSLQGYYGYTF	TGTGCCAGCAGCCTCCAGGGTTACTATGGCTACACCTTC	TRBV13	-	TRBJ1-2	-
CASSAAGFYEQYF	TGCGCCAGCAGTGCGGCAGGTTTCTACGAGCAGTACTTC	TRBV5-1	-	TRBJ2-7	-
CASSLDHGTAEQYF	TGTGCCAGCAGCTTAGACCACGGGACAGCCGAGCAGTACTTC	TRBV7-9	-	TRBJ2-7	TRBD1
CASSIGTSGYEQYF	TGTGCCAGCAGTATAGGGACTAGCGGATACGAGCAGTACTTC	TRBV27	-	TRBJ2-7	TRBD2
CASKPGTGGETQYF	TGTGCCAGCAAGCCGGGGACGGGGGGGGAGACCCAGTACTTC	TRBV27	-	TRBJ2-5	TRBD2
CASSQGGTSYNEQFF	TGCGCCAGCAGCCAGGGCGGCACCTCCTACAATGAGCAGTTCTTC	TRBV4-1	-	TRBJ2-1	-
CASSYLAGSSYEQYF	TGTGCCAGCAGTTACTTGGCAGGGAGCTCCTACGAGCAGTACTTC	TRBV6-5	-	TRBJ2-7	-
CATEQGRFSNTEAFF	TGTGCCACGGAACAGGGGCGATTCTCGAACACTGAAGCTTTCTTT	TRBV5-5	-	TRBJ1-1	TRBD1
CASSFKPWQKGFTDTQYF	TGTGCCAGCAGTTTTAAGCCTTGGCAGAAGGGGTTTACAGATACGCAGTATTTT	TRBV27	-	TRBJ2-3	-
CASSQEQIFQITDTQYF	TGCGCCAGCAGTCAAGAACAGATATTTCAAATCACAGATACGCAGTATTTT	TRBV23-1	-	TRBJ2-3	-
CASSLASAGQGNEKLFF	TGTGCCAGCAGCTTAGCGAGTGCAGGCCAGGGTAATGAAAAACTGTTTTTT	TRBV7-8	-	TRBJ1-4	-
CAISEQHLNQPQHF	TGTGCCATCAGTGAGCAACACCTCAATCAGCCCCAGCATTTT	TRBV10-3	-	TRBJ1-5	-
CSVEAFLSSRTGGSYNEQFF	TGCAGCGTTGAAGCTTTCCTTTCCTCTAGGACAGGAGGGTCTTACAATGAGCAGTTCTTC	TRBV29-1	-	TRBJ2-1	-
CASSLWASGSSYNEQFF	TGTGCCAGCAGTTTATGGGCTAGCGGGTCCTCCTACAATGAGCAGTTCTTC	TRBV27	once	TRBJ2-1	TRBD2
CASSLGQASYEQYF	TGTGCCAGCAGCTTAGGACAGGCCTCCTACGAGCAGTACTTC	TRBV7-9	-	TRBJ2-7	-
CSVDLAGNSYEQYF	TGCAGCGTTGATCTCGCGGGTAACTCCTACGAGCAGTACTTC	TRBV29-1	-	TRBJ2-7	-
CASSLLAFGGATEAFF	TGTGCCAGCAGCTTATTGGCGTTCGGGGGCGCCACTGAAGCTTTCTTT	TRBV11-2	-	TRBJ1-1	-
CASTGQGTDTQYF	TGTGCCAGTACGGGACAGGGAACAGATACGCAGTATTTT	TRBV27	-	TRBJ2-3	TRBD1
CASSHGQYNEQFF	TGTGCCAGCAGCCACGGACAGTACAATGAGCAGTTCTTC	TRBV13	few	TRBJ2-1	-
CASSRGGQRSTIYF	TGTGCCAGCAGCAGGGGGGGACAGAGATCCACCATATATTTT	TRBV7-8	-	TRBJ1-3	TRBD1
CASSEQGPPLHF	TGTGCCAGCAGTGAACAGGGCCCCCCCCTCCACTTT	TRBV25-1	-	TRBJ1-6	-
CASSPQDIYEQYF	TGTGCCAGCAGCCCCCAGGACATCTACGAGCAGTACTTC	TRBV11-1	-	TRBJ2-7	-
CASSLGLSGEGGNEQFF	TGTGCCAGCAGCTTAGGCCTCTCAGGGGAAGGTGGGAATGAGCAGTTCTTC	TRBV13	-	TRBJ2-1	-